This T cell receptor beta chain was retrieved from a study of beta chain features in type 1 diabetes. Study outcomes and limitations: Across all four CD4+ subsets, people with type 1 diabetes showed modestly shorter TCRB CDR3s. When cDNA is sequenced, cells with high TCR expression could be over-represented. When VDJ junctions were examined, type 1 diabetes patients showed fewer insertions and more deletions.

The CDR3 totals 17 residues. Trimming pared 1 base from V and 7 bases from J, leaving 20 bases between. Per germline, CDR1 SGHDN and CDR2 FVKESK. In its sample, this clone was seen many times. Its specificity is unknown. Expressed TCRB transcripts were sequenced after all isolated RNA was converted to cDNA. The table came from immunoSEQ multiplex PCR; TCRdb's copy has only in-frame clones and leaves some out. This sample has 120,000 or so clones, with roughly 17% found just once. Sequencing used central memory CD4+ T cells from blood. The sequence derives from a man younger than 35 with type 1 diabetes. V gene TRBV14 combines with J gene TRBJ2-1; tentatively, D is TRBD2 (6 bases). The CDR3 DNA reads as TGTGCCAGCAGCCAAGGGCCTAGAAGGAGGGTACGGAATGAGCAGTTCTTC. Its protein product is CASSQGPRRRVRNEQFF.